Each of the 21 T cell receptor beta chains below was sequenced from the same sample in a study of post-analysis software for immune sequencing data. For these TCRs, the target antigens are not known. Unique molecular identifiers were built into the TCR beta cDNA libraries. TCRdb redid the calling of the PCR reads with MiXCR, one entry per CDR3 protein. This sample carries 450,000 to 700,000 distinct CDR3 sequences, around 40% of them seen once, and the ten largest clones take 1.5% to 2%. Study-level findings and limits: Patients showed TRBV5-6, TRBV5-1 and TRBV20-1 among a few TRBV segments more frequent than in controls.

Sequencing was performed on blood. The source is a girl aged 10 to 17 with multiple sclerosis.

Written as DNA, the CDR3 is TGTGCCAGCAGCTCGGACAGTCTCGTCCCAAACACCATATATTTT. Residues: CASSSDSLVPNTIYF. J is TRBJ1-3 and V is TRBV13, with a possible D match to TRBD1 (6 bases). The CDR3 contains 15 residues. The ends were cut back, 4 bases at V and 6 bases at J, with 16 bases in the middle. Germline V gene lookup returns CDR1 PRHDT and CDR2 FYEKMQ (reference sequence).

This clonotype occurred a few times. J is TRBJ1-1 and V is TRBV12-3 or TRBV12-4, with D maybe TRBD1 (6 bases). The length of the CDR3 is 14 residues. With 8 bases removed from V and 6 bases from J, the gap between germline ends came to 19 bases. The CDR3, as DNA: TGTGCCAGCGGCACCAGGGGCATCGACGCTGAAGCTTTCTTT. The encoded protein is CASGTRGIDAEAFF.

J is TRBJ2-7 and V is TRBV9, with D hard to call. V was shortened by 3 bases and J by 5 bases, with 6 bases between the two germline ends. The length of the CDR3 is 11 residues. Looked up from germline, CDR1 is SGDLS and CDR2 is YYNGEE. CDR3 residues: CASSAGDEQYF. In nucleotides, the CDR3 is TGTGCCAGCAGCGCGGGTGACGAGCAGTACTTC.

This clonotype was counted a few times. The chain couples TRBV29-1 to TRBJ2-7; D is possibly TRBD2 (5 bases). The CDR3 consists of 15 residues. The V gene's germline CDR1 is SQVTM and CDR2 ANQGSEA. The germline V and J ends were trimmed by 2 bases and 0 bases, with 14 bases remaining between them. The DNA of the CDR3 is TGCAGCGTTGAATCCCGGGGTCTCCTCTCCTACGAGCAGTACTTC. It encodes CSVESRGLLSYEQYF.

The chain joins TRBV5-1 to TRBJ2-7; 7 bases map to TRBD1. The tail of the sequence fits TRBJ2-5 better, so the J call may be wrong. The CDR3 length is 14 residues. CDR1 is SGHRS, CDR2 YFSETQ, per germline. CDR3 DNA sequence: TGCGCCAGCAGACCCGACAGGGTCTGGGAGACCCAGTACTTC. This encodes CASRPDRVWETQYF.

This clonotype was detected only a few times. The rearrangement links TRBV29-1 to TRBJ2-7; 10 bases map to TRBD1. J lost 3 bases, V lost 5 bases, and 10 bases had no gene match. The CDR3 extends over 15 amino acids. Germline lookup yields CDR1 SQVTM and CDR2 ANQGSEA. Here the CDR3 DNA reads TGCAGCGTTTCCGCCGGGACAGGGGAAGGCTACGAGCAGTACTTC. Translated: CSVSAGTGEGYEQYF.

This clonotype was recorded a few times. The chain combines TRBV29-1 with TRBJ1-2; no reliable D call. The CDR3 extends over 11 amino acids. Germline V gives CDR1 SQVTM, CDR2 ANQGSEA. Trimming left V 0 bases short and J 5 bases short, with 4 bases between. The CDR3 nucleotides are TGCAGCGTTGAAGATGGGTATGGCTACACCTTC. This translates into CSVEDGYGYTF.

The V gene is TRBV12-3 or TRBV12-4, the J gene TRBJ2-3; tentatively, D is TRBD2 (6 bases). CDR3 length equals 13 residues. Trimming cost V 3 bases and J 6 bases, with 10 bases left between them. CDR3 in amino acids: CASSFGRIDTQYF. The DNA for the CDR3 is TGTGCCAGCAGTTTTGGGAGGATTGATACGCAGTATTTT.

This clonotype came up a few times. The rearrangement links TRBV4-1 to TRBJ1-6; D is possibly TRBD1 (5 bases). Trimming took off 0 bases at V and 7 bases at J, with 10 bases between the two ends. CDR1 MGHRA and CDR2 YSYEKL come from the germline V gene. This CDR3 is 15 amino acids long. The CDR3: CASSQEIGENSPLHF. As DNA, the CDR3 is TGCGCCAGCAGCCAAGAGATAGGGGAGAATTCACCCCTCCACTTT.

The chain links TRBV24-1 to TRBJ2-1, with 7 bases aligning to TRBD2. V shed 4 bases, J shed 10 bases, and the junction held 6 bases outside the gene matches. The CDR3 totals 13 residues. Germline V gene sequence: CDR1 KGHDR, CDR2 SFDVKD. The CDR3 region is CATSDLASGEQFF. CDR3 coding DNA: TGTGCCACCAGTGACCTCGCTAGCGGAGAGCAGTTCTTC.

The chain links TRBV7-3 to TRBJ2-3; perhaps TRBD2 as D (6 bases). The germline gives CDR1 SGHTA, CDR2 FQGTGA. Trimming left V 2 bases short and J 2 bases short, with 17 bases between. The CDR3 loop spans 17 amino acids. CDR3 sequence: CASSLHGGRRDTDTQYF. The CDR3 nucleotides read TGTGCCAGCAGCTTACACGGAGGGAGACGGGACACAGATACGCAGTATTTT. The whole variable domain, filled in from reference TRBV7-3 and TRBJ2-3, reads GAGVSQTPSNKVTEKGKYVELRCDPISGHTALYWYRQSLGQGPEFLIYFQGTGAADDSGLPNDRFFAVRPEGSVSTLKIQRTERGDSAVYLCASSLHGGRRDTDTQYFGPGTRLTVL.

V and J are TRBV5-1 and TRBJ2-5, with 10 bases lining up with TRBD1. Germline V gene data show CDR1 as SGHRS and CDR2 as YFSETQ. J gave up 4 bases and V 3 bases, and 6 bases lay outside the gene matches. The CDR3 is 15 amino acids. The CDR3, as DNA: TGCGCCAGCAGCTCTGACAGGGGGCTAGGAGAGACCCAGTACTTC. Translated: CASSSDRGLGETQYF.

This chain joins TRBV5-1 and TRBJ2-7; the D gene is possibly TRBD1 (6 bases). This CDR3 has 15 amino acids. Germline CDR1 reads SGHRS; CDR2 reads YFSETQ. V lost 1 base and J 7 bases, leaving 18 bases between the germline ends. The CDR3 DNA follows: TGCGCCAGCAGCTTGTACAGGGACGATATGATGGAGCAGTACTTC. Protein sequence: CASSLYRDDMMEQYF.

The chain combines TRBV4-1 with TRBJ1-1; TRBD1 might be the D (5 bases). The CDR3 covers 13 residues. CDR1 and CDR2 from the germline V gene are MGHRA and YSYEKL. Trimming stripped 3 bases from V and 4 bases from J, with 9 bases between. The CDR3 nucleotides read TGCGCCAGCAGCCAGGGGACGGTCACTGAAGCTTTCTTT. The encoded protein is CASSQGTVTEAFF.

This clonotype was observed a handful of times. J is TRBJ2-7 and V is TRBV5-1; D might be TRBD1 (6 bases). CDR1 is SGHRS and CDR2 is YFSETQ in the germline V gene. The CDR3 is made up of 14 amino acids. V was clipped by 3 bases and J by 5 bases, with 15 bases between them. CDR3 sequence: CASSYATGFNEQYF. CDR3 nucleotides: TGCGCCAGCAGCTACGCTACAGGGTTCAACGAGCAGTACTTC.

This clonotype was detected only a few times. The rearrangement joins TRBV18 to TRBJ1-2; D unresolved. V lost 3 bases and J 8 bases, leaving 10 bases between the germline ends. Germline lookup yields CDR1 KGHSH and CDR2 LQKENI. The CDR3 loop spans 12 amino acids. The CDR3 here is CASSPPGRGYTF. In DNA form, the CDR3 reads TGTGCCAGCTCACCTCCAGGCCGGGGCTACACCTTC. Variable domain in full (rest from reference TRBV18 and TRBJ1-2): NAGVMQNPRHLVRRRGQEARLRCSPMKGHSHVYWYRQLPEEGLKFMVYLQKENIIDESGMPKERFSAEFPKEGPSILRIQQVVRGDSAAYFCASSPPGRGYTFGSGTRLTVV.

CDR3 bases: TGTGCCAGCACCTGGGGCAGCTACGAGCAGTACTTC. Encoded protein: CASTWGSYEQYF. The chain has TRBV6-2 or TRBV6-3 and TRBJ2-7; tentatively, D is TRBD1 (5 bases). The CDR3 runs to 12 residues. Between the trimmed V and J ends, which lost 7 bases and 3 bases, there was a span of 10 bases. CDR1 and CDR2 (germline): MNHEY, SVGEGT.

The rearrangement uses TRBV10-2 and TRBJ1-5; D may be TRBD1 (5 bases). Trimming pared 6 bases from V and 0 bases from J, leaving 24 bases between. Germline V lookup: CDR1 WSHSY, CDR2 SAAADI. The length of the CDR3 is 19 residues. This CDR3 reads CASSRMLEKGRNSNQPQHF. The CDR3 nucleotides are TGCGCCAGCAGCCGGATGCTAGAAAAGGGGAGAAATAGCAATCAGCCCCAGCATTTT.

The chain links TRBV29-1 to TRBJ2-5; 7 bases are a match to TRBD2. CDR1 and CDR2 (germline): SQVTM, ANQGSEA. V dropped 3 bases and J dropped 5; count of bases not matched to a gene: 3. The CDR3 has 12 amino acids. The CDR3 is CSVEVGGETQYF. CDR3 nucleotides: TGCAGCGTTGAGGTGGGGGGGGAGACCCAGTACTTC.

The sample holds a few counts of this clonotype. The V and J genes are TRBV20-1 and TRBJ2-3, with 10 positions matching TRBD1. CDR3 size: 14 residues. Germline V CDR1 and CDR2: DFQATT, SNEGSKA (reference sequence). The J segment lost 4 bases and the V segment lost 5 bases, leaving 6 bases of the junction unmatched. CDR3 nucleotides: TGCAGTGCTCATGACAGGGGGCGATCAGATACGCAGTATTTT. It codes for CSAHDRGRSDTQYF.

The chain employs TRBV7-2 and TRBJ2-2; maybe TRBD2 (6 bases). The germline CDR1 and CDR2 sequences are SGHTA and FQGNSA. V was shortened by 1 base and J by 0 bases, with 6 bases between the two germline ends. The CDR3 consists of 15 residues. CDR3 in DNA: TGTGCCAGCAGCTTAGGCGGGGCGAACACCGGGGAGCTGTTTTTT. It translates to CASSLGGANTGELFF.